This TCR beta chain was identified in a study of CD8+CD57+ T cells in acquired aplastic anemia (dated by TCRdb to the late 2010s). A note on the overall study: Extracted DNA from sorted CD4+ and CD8+ cells averaged approximately 3.4 ug, ranging from roughly 0.2 to 30 ug. CD8+CD57+ expansion was defined as frequency above the mean frequency observed in healthy subjects.

CDR1 and CDR2 (SGHVT, SQSDAQ) derive from the germline V gene. The CDR3 runs 12 residues from the cysteine to the phenylalanine. Left in the record is the CDR3 DNA by itself, 36 bases read in frame from the first base. V drops 0 bases and J drops 8 bases, leaving 7 bases in between. Profiling of TCR beta VDJ combinations and CDR3 sequences used genomic DNA as the template. TCR repertoire sequencing was run on an Illumina HiSeq 2000. In the original analysis: Repertoire assessment relied on Simpson's diversity index, CDR3 size and DJ length profiles, and TRBV/TRBJ rearrangement plots. The most abundant DNA sequence in the deep sequencing data was taken as the immunodominant clone. CDR3 amino acid sequences were screened for sharing across subjects and compared with published repertoires and the VDJdb database. The public reads were run again by TCRdb, first through fastp at Q25 and then through MiXCR, and only productive beta chains were kept. Every entry covers one CDR3 protein and lists the most common genes and DNA from its rows. The V and J calls here are based on TCRdb, not the publication. The sample records approximately 160,000 distinct CDR3 sequences, less than 60% of which are singletons. The ten biggest clones cover 2.5% to 3.5% of the sample.

Overall results and qualifications from the work: Although 25 to 30 CD8+ CDR3 sequences were shared by patients and controls, these sequences appeared highly expressed in patients and within the immunodominant clones of patients. No significant difference in CD8+ Simpson's diversity was found between patients and healthy controls (P=0.060).

To note about this clonotype: What antigen it recognizes has not been identified. One base away there is no much larger clone; base qualities are not given.

Flow cytometry had shown CD8+CD57+ cell expansion in the patients selected for sequencing. All patients had severe acquired aplastic anemia diagnosed by International Study of Aplastic Anemia and Agranulocytosis and Camitta criteria. Patients had received no therapy at the time of blood sampling. In this study, sorted CD4+ and CD8+ T cells from the blood of healthy subjects and of severe aplastic anemia patients had their TCR repertoires deep-sequenced. Patients were enrolled in the USA under clinicaltrials.gov protocols 00001620, 01623167, 00001397, 00071045, 00081523 and 00961064. Ficoll-Paque density gradient centrifugation was used to isolate peripheral blood mononuclear cells. Before DNA extraction, CD4+ and CD8+ T cells were sorted with FACS or magnetic beads.

The source of this sequence is a human donor with aplastic anemia. The V and J genes are TRBV7-4 and TRBJ1-2; the D segment cannot be called with confidence. The sample was sorted CD4+, CD8+, or CD8+CD57+ T cells (not recorded which) from PBMCs. The sequence in DNA is TGTGCCAGCAGCTTAGCGGACCGGGGCTACACCTTC. Translated, this gives CASSLADRGYTF.